This T cell receptor beta chain is drawn from a study of cytotoxic CD8 clonotypes in ibrutinib-treated CLL. The CDR3 length is 15 residues. CDR1 is SGHVS and CDR2 is FNYEAQ in the germline V gene. Sequencing used immunoSEQ multiplex PCR; TCRdb keeps in-frame clones, though not all of them. The table has 23,000 or so clones, about 72% seen once. Concerning this clone itself: Sequence at one end of the junction differs from germline and may be a read error.

Sequenced material: PBMCs, taken after 24 months of ibrutinib treatment. The source of this sequence is a human donor with chronic lymphocytic leukemia. The J gene is TRBJ2-7, the V gene TRBV7-6, with 7 bases aligning to TRBD2. The CDR3 region is CANSIHPGTTYEQYF. Here the CDR3 DNA reads TGTGCCAACAGCATCCACCCCGGGACTACCTACGAGCAGTACTTC.